Listed here are 15 T cell receptor beta chains from one sample, sequenced in a study of Graves' ophthalmopathy and Graves' hyperthyroidism listed by TCRdb under 2018. The listed sequencing device is Illumina HiSeq 2000. For repertoire sequencing, the TCR beta CDR3 regions were amplified from RNA transcripts. The first round of RT-PCR was done with HTBI primers and the Qiagen OneStep RT-PCR kit, and was followed by a second round of multiplex PCR, then size selection and purification. TCRdb trimmed the raw reads at Q25, called clones with MiXCR and kept productive beta chains. Entries are consolidated by CDR3 protein sequence, retaining the most common genes and DNA. This sample lists around 50,000 distinct CDR3 sequences; 50% were detected once. Approximately 23% of the sample is taken by the ten largest. The sequenced sample was peripheral blood. The receptors shown here come from an adult man with Graves' ophthalmopathy.

This clonotype rates as medium-sized. This CDR3 reads CATSRGQAVTNSPLHF. In DNA form, the CDR3 reads TGTGCCACCAGCAGAGGCCAAGCCGTAACGAATTCACCCCTCCACTTT. J is TRBJ1-6 and V is TRBV15; the D is unclear. The CDR3 spans 16 residues. Germline V CDR1 and CDR2: LNHNV, YYDKDF (reference sequence). Trimming took 1 base from V and 7 from J, leaving 14 bases between them.

V gene TRBV13 combines with J gene TRBJ2-1, with unresolved D. The V gene's germline CDR1 is PRHDT and CDR2 FYEKMQ (reference sequence). V gave up 5 bases and J gave up 3 bases, with 20 bases separating them. This CDR3 comprises 17 residues. The CDR3 is CASSRSVGLIIYNEQFF. CDR3 DNA: TGTGCCAGCAGCCGGTCGGTCGGGCTTATCATCTACAATGAGCAGTTCTTC.

This sequence joins TRBV9 and TRBJ2-7, with a weak D call TRBD1 (5 bases). CDR3 length: 15 residues. The V end lost 4 bases, the J end lost 4 bases, and 18 bases lay between the germline ends. The germline gives CDR1 SGDLS, CDR2 YYNGEE. The CDR3 protein is CASSPQVGRAYEQYF. For the CDR3, the DNA is TGTGCCAGCAGCCCCCAAGTCGGCAGGGCTTACGAGCAGTACTTC.

The chain is built from TRBV2 and TRBJ1-3; D not resolved. The V gene lost 3 bases and the J gene lost 0 bases, with 9 bases spanning the gap. CDR1 SNHLY and CDR2 FYNNEI come from the germline V gene. The CDR3 contains 15 residues. CDR3 residues: CASSDPLLSGNTIYF. The CDR3 DNA reads as TGTGCCAGCAGTGATCCGCTACTCTCTGGAAACACCATATATTTT.

The chain uses TRBV6-4 and TRBJ2-2, with D perhaps TRBD1 (5 bases). Germline CDR1 and CDR2: MRHNA and SNTAGT. The CDR3 runs to 15 residues. V was shortened by 5 bases and J by 4 bases, with 14 bases between the two germline ends. The CDR3: CASSPGQVSTGELFF. The CDR3 DNA reads TGTGCCAGCAGTCCAGGGCAGGTCTCCACCGGGGAGCTGTTTTTT.

The V and J genes are TRBV3-1 and TRBJ2-1, with 10 bases aligning to TRBD2. This CDR3 comprises 16 residues. CDR1 is LGHDT, CDR2 YNNKEL, per germline (reference sequence). The V and J ends lost 1 base and 7 bases, in that order; junction bases with no gene match: 7. The CDR3 sequence is CASSQALSGRKNEQFF. Written as DNA, the CDR3 is TGTGCCAGCAGCCAAGCGCTTAGCGGGAGGAAAAATGAGCAGTTCTTC.

The gene calls are TRBV20-1 and TRBJ2-7; D may be TRBD1 or TRBD2 (6 bases each). V dropped 6 bases and J dropped 4 bases, with 19 bases sitting between them. The CDR3 has 14 residues. Per the germline V gene, CDR1 is DFQATT and CDR2 is SNEGSKA (reference sequence). This chain's CDR3 is CSALGAGLGYEQYF. The DNA for the CDR3 is TGCAGTGCCCTGGGGGCGGGACTTGGTTACGAGCAGTACTTC.

This clonotype was detected many times. The chain couples TRBV11-2 to TRBJ2-1; TRBD1 matches at 12 bases. Germline V gives CDR1 SGHAT, CDR2 FQNNGV. V was clipped by 5 bases and J by 6 bases; unmatched bases: 8. This CDR3 spans 16 amino acids. This CDR3 is CASSRGDRGPTNEQFF. CDR3 DNA sequence: TGTGCCAGCAGCCGAGGGGACAGGGGGCCCACCAATGAGCAGTTCTTC.

This clonotype appeared many times. The rearrangement links TRBV4-1 to TRBJ1-2, with D unclear. Germline V gene sequence: CDR1 MGHRA, CDR2 YSYEKL. V was shortened by 1 base and J by 3 bases, with 21 bases between the two germline ends. The CDR3 is 18 amino acids. CDR3: CASSQGFREVGSYYGYTF. The CDR3 DNA is TGCGCCAGCAGCCAAGGGTTTAGGGAGGTCGGGTCCTACTATGGCTACACCTTC.

J is TRBJ2-5 and V is TRBV24-1; 7 bases are a match to TRBD1. This CDR3 has 15 residues. Germline CDR1 KGHDR, CDR2 SFDVKD. The ends lost 4 bases at V and 9 bases at J; junction bases unmatched: 13. The CDR3 here is CATSEPDRANQPQYF. CDR3 nucleotides: TGTGCCACCAGTGAACCCGACAGGGCCAATCAGCCCCAGTACTTC.

This clonotype has ten or more counts. The V gene is TRBV28, the J gene TRBJ2-1; 10 bases map to TRBD2. The CDR3 covers 16 residues. V dropped 5 bases and J dropped 8; count of bases not matched to a gene: 12. The V gene's germline CDR1 is MDHEN and CDR2 SYDVKM. The CDR3 DNA follows: TGTGCCAGCAGTCCCTCTAGCGGGAGAAACGTCGATGAGCAGTTCTTC. Translated, it gives CASSPSSGRNVDEQFF. Full variable domain (missing parts from reference TRBV28 and TRBJ2-1): DVKVTQSSRYLVKRTGEKVFLECVQDMDHENMFWYRQDPGLGLRLIYFSYDVKMKEKGDIPEGYSVSREKKERFSLILESASTNQTSMYLCASSPSSGRNVDEQFFGPGTRLTVL.

The table lists this clonotype with a few counts. The J gene is TRBJ2-7, the V gene TRBV7-2, with TRBD2 matching 7 bases. Germline V gene sequence: CDR1 SGHTA, CDR2 FQGNSA. The CDR3 is 13 amino acids. V lost 4 bases to trimming and J lost 2 bases; unmatched junction nucleotides: 2. Here the CDR3 DNA reads TGTGCCAGCAGCTGGACTAGAGCCTACGAGCAGTACTTC. Its protein is CASSWTRAYEQYF. The whole variable domain, filled in from reference TRBV7-2 and TRBJ2-7, reads GAGVSQSPSNKVTEKGKDVELRCDPISGHTALYWYRQSLGQGLEFLIYFQGNSAPDKSGLPSDRFSAERTGGSVSTLTIQRTQQEDSAVYLCASSWTRAYEQYFGPGTRLTVT.

The chain recombines TRBV20-1 with TRBJ2-7, with 7 nucleotides matching TRBD2. CDR1 DFQATT and CDR2 SNEGSKA come from the germline V gene (reference sequence). This CDR3 region has 16 residues. The J segment lost 5 bases and the V segment lost 2 bases, leaving 15 bases of the junction unmatched. CDR3 loop: CSARSASGGPRDEQYF. The CDR3, as DNA: TGCAGTGCTAGATCGGCTAGCGGAGGACCTAGAGACGAGCAGTACTTC.

The chain uses TRBV7-8 and TRBJ2-3; 7 positions match TRBD2. Germline V gene data show CDR1 as SGHVS and CDR2 as FQNEAQ. V shed 2 bases, J shed 11 bases, and the junction held 19 bases outside the gene matches. CDR3 length: 17 residues. The CDR3 DNA sequence: TGTGCCAGCAGCTTACGACTAGCTCGATCGGGTATGAATGAGCAGTATTTT. Protein product: CASSLRLARSGMNEQYF.

The gene calls are TRBV5-6 and TRBJ1-1; D might be TRBD1 (5 bases). The germline CDR1 and CDR2 sequences are SGHDT and YYEEEE. This CDR3 has 14 amino acids. Trimming took 2 bases from V and 3 from J, leaving 11 bases between them. CDR3 in DNA: TGTGCCAGCAGCTTACGGGGGTCGGACACTGAAGCTTTCTTT. Its protein is CASSLRGSDTEAFF.